This is a list of T cell receptor delta chains from one sample in a study of gamma-delta chains in newborns, infants, children. TCRdb reanalyzed the reads using CATT. The profile covers 14,000 to 15,000 delta-chain clones, with 7% to 8.5% appearing a single time and about 22% taken by the ten largest. Sequencing used blood. Receptors originate from a child who was a newborn, infant or young child, either healthy, febrile or measles-vaccinated (not recorded which). CDR3s include the opening cysteine and the closing phenylalanine or tryptophan. The D gene is left open where the match is weak. Part of the rows lack a size; the others show once, few, many or a class for expanded clones.

d_gene: -
v_gene: TRDV2
j_gene: TRDJ3
abundance: -
CDR3aa: CACDTAGVSSWDTRQMFF
CDR3nt: TGTGCCTGTGACACCGCTGGGGTTAGCTCCTGGGACACCCGACAGATGTTTTTC

d_gene: TRDD3
v_gene: TRDV2
j_gene: TRDJ3
abundance: few
CDR3aa: CACDLLGDIISSWDTRQMFF
CDR3nt: TGTGCCTGTGACCTACTGGGGGATATTATCAGCTCCTGGGACACCCGACAGATGTTTTTC

d_gene: TRDD3
v_gene: TRDV2
j_gene: TRDJ3
abundance: few
CDR3aa: CACDTILTGGYVSSSWNTRQMFF
CDR3nt: TGTGCCTGTGACACCATCCTTACTGGGGGATACGTCTCAAGCTCCTGGAACACCCGACAGATGTTTTTC

d_gene: TRDD3
v_gene: TRDV2
j_gene: TRDJ3
abundance: few
CDR3aa: CACDVVLGDTHISWDTRQMFF
CDR3nt: TGTGCCTGTGACGTAGTACTGGGGGATACACATATCTCCTGGGACACCCGACAGATGTTTTTC

d_gene: TRDD3
v_gene: TRDV2
j_gene: TRDJ1
abundance: -
CDR3aa: CACDTKVGGYKEYDKLIF
CDR3nt: TGTGCCTGTGACACGAAGGTTGGGGGATACAAGGAATACGATAAACTCATCTTT

d_gene: -
v_gene: TRDV3
j_gene: TRDJ1
abundance: -
CDR3aa: CAYPTGDKLIF
CDR3nt: TGTGCCTACCCTACTGGGGATAAACTCATCTTT

d_gene: TRDD3
v_gene: TRDV2
j_gene: TRDJ2
abundance: -
CDR3aa: CACGALGIQAQLFF
CDR3nt: TGTGCCTGTGGCGCTCTAGGGATACAAGCACAACTCTTCTTT

d_gene: TRDD3
v_gene: TRDV2
j_gene: TRDJ3
abundance: many
CDR3aa: CACDSVLGMSWDTRQMFF
CDR3nt: TGTGCCTGTGATTCCGTACTGGGGATGTCCTGGGACACCCGACAGATGTTTTTC

d_gene: TRDD3
v_gene: TRDV2
j_gene: TRDJ3
abundance: medium-sized
CDR3aa: CACDPTLGDTWDTRQMFF
CDR3nt: TGTGCCTGTGACCCTACACTGGGGGATACCTGGGACACCCGACAGATGTTTTTC

d_gene: TRDD3
v_gene: TRDV2
j_gene: TRDJ3
abundance: few
CDR3aa: CACDTAGGYASVSWDTRQMFF
CDR3nt: TGTGCCTGTGACACCGCTGGGGGATACGCGTCGGTCTCCTGGGACACCCGACAGATGTTTTTC

d_gene: TRDD3
v_gene: TRDV2
j_gene: TRDJ3
abundance: few
CDR3aa: CACDTWGIYCSRDTRQMFF
CDR3nt: TGTGCCTGTGACACCTGGGGGATATACTGCTCCAGGGACACCCGACAGATGTTTTTC

d_gene: TRDD3
v_gene: TRDV2
j_gene: TRDJ3
abundance: -
CDR3aa: CACDTAGGYLSSWDTRQMFF
CDR3nt: TGTGCCTGTGACACTGCTGGGGGATACTTGAGCTCCTGGGACACCCGACAGATGTTTTTC

d_gene: TRDD3
v_gene: TRDV2
j_gene: TRDJ1
abundance: few
CDR3aa: CACDTGLGDTDKLIF
CDR3nt: TGTGCCTGTGACACGGGACTGGGGGATACCGATAAACTCATCTTT

d_gene: TRDD3
v_gene: TRDV2
j_gene: TRDJ3
abundance: few
CDR3aa: CACDTYWGIQSSWDTRQMFF
CDR3nt: TGTGCCTGTGACACGTACTGGGGGATCCAAAGCTCCTGGGACACCCGACAGATGTTTTTC

d_gene: TRDD3
v_gene: TRDV2
j_gene: TRDJ1
abundance: -
CDR3aa: CACNWGICADKLIF
CDR3nt: TGTGCCTGTAACTGGGGGATATGCGCCGATAAACTCATCTTT

d_gene: TRDD3
v_gene: TRDV2
j_gene: TRDJ3
abundance: -
CDR3aa: CACDTTGDSSWDTRQMFF
CDR3nt: TGTGCCTGTGACACTACTGGGGATAGCTCCTGGGACACCCGACAGATGTTTTTC

d_gene: TRDD3
v_gene: TRDV1
j_gene: TRDJ1
abundance: -
CDR3aa: CALGELKSGLLGAYPDKLIF
CDR3nt: TGTGCTCTTGGGGAACTCAAGAGTGGGTTACTGGGGGCTTACCCCGATAAACTCATCTTT

d_gene: TRDD3
v_gene: TRDV2
j_gene: TRDJ3
abundance: -
CDR3aa: CACDKKVLGEESSWDTRQMFF
CDR3nt: TGTGCCTGTGACAAAAAAGTACTGGGGGAGGAAAGCTCCTGGGACACCCGACAGATGTTTTTC

d_gene: TRDD3
v_gene: TRDV2
j_gene: TRDJ3
abundance: large
CDR3aa: CACDVLGDTWDTRQMFF
CDR3nt: TGTGCCTGTGACGTACTGGGGGATACCTGGGACACCCGACAGATGTTTTTC

d_gene: TRDD3
v_gene: TRDV2
j_gene: TRDJ3
abundance: -
CDR3aa: CACDAGWGILRSSWDTRQMFF
CDR3nt: TGTGCCTGTGACGCAGGCTGGGGGATCCTTCGTAGCTCCTGGGACACCCGACAGATGTTTTTC

d_gene: -
v_gene: TRDV2
j_gene: TRDJ3
abundance: -
CDR3aa: CACDTASRYPSSWDTRQMFF
CDR3nt: TGTGCCTGTGACACGGCATCGAGGTACCCTAGCTCCTGGGACACCCGACAGATGTTTTTC

d_gene: TRDD3
v_gene: TRDV2
j_gene: TRDJ3
abundance: few
CDR3aa: CACDCLLGDTRSSWDTRQMFF
CDR3nt: TGTGCCTGTGACTGTTTACTGGGGGATACGCGCAGCTCCTGGGACACCCGACAGATGTTTTTC

d_gene: TRDD3
v_gene: TRDV2
j_gene: TRDJ3
abundance: few
CDR3aa: CACDTAGGGYAGSWDTRQMFF
CDR3nt: TGTGCCTGTGACACCGCTGGTGGGGGATACGCAGGATCCTGGGACACCCGACAGATGTTTTTC

d_gene: TRDD3
v_gene: TRDV3
j_gene: TRDJ2
abundance: few
CDR3aa: CALYWGALTAQLFF
CDR3nt: TGTGCCTTGTACTGGGGTGCTTTGACAGCACAACTCTTCTTT

d_gene: TRDD3
v_gene: TRDV2
j_gene: TRDJ3
abundance: -
CDR3aa: CACDPAYWGPSSWDTRQTFF
CDR3nt: TGTGCCTGTGACCCCGCGTACTGGGGACCTAGCTCCTGGGACACCCGACAGACGTTTTTC

d_gene: TRDD3
v_gene: TRDV3
j_gene: TRDJ3
abundance: -
CDR3aa: CATNWGISSWDTRQMFF
CDR3nt: TGTGCCACCAACTGGGGGATAAGCTCCTGGGACACCCGACAGATGTTTTTC

d_gene: -
v_gene: TRDV2
j_gene: TRDJ3
abundance: -
CDR3aa: CACDTWGSGSSWDTRQMFF
CDR3nt: TGTGCCTGTGACACCTGGGGGTCGGGAAGCTCCTGGGACACCCGACAGATGTTTTTC

d_gene: TRDD3
v_gene: TRDV2
j_gene: TRDJ3
abundance: few
CDR3aa: CACDVLGDTKWDTRQMFF
CDR3nt: TGTGCCTGTGACGTACTAGGGGATACGAAATGGGACACCCGACAGATGTTTTTC

d_gene: TRDD3
v_gene: TRDV2
j_gene: TRDJ1
abundance: few
CDR3aa: CACDAILGDTLPTDKPIF
CDR3nt: TGTGCCTGTGACGCAATACTGGGGGATACGCTACCTACCGATAAACCCATCTTT

d_gene: TRDD3
v_gene: TRDV2
j_gene: TRDJ3
abundance: many
CDR3aa: CACTGGYSWDTRQMFF
CDR3nt: TGTGCCTGTACTGGGGGATACTCCTGGGACACCCGACAGATGTTTTTC